These 26 T cell receptor beta chains were all obtained from the same sample, sequenced in a study of long-term antiretroviral therapy in people with HIV. Running of the v3.0 immunoSEQ assay took place at survey level. Assay used: immunoSEQ multiplex PCR; TCRdb lists only in-frame clones, some missing. The sample has 15,000 to 20,000 clones, roughly 90% seen once; the top ten hold more than 10%. This specimen was unsorted PBMCs, taken 0.7 years before starting antiretroviral therapy. These receptors came from a man aged 45-65 years with HIV.

J is TRBJ2-7 and V is TRBV11-3, with 13 bases that match TRBD2. The CDR3 runs to 15 residues. V trimming: 5 bases; J trimming: 1 base; junction bases outside the gene matches: 2. CDR1 is SGHNT and CDR2 is YENEEA in the germline V gene. CDR3 sequence reads: CASSPGLAGSYEQYF. The CDR3 DNA follows: TGTGCCAGCAGCCCGGGACTAGCGGGGTCCTACGAGCAGTACTTC.

The chain has TRBV5-1 and TRBJ1-5, with no clear D. This CDR3 is built from 13 residues. Germline assignment: CDR1 SGHRS and CDR2 YFSETQ. V lost 0 bases and J lost 9, with 10 bases in between. This CDR3 is CASSLAGPPPQHF. The CDR3 nucleotides read TGCGCCAGCAGCTTGGCCGGACCTCCGCCCCAGCATTTT.

This chain joins TRBV9 and TRBJ2-3; no clear D. Trimming removed 0 bases at V and 4 bases at J, with 12 bases between. Germline lookup yields CDR1 SGDLS and CDR2 YYNGEE. This CDR3 is built from 15 residues. In DNA form, the CDR3 reads TGTGCCAGCAGCGTAGATCCCCAGCGACCAGATACGCAGTATTTT. Translation: CASSVDPQRPDTQYF.

The rearrangement links TRBV11-2 to TRBJ2-7; 12 positions agree with TRBD1. The trim removed 5 bases at V and 2 bases at J, leaving 7 bases unmatched. This CDR3 spans 16 amino acids. Germline V lookup: CDR1 SGHAT, CDR2 FQNNGV. CDR3 nucleotides: TGTGCCAGCAGCACCCGGGGACAGGGGGCTCCCTACGAGCAGTACTTC. It translates to CASSTRGQGAPYEQYF.

The chain carries TRBV28 and TRBJ2-7; 7 positions match TRBD1. After removal of 7 bases from V and 0 bases from J, the junction contained 9 bases not matched to a gene. Germline V gene lookup returns CDR1 MDHEN and CDR2 SYDVKM. This CDR3 has 15 residues. The CDR3 DNA reads TGTGCCAGCACTCCCCTGGACAGGAGCTCCTACGAGCAGTACTTC. This gives the protein CASTPLDRSSYEQYF.

CDR3 protein: CASSLTGGTEAFF. The CDR3 DNA reads TGTGCCAGCAGCTTGACAGGGGGCACTGAAGCTTTCTTT. The J gene is TRBJ1-1, the V gene TRBV7-9; the match to TRBD1 covers 9 bases. Per the germline V gene, CDR1 is SEHNR and CDR2 is FQNEAQ (reference sequence). This CDR3 has 13 residues. J lost 4 bases, V lost 3 bases, and 0 bases had no gene match.

The chain carries TRBV2 and TRBJ1-4, with a possible D match to TRBD1 (5 bases). This CDR3 region has 13 residues. Trimming stripped 4 bases from V and 15 bases from J, with 18 bases between. Germline CDR1 SNHLY, CDR2 FYNNEI. This CDR3 is CASSVVGAEALFF. In DNA form, the CDR3 reads TGTGCCAGCAGTGTAGTAGGGGCGGAGGCTTTGTTTTTT.

The chain combines TRBV5-1 with TRBJ1-2; 7 bases align to TRBD1. This CDR3 comprises 13 residues. Germline assignment: CDR1 SGHRS and CDR2 YFSETQ. J lost 8 bases, V lost 3 bases, and 7 bases had no gene match. CDR3 protein: CASSYRQGGGYTF. Written as DNA, the CDR3 is TGCGCCAGCAGCTATAGACAGGGCGGGGGCTACACCTTC.

This chain joins TRBV13 and TRBJ2-1; a weak D match, TRBD2 (5 bases). The CDR3 loop spans 15 amino acids. The germline V and J ends were trimmed by 4 bases and 8 bases, with 18 bases remaining between them. Germline values: CDR1 PRHDT, CDR2 FYEKMQ (reference sequence). CDR3 DNA sequence: TGTGCCAGCAGCTCGAGGGCGCAAGAAGGAGATGAGCAGTTCTTC. Amino acids: CASSSRAQEGDEQFF.

This clone has a handful of counts. CDR3 loop: CASSQGRDNEKLFF. CDR3 coding DNA: TGTGCCAGCAGCCAGGGACGAGATAATGAAAAACTGTTTTTT. The chain recombines TRBV9 with TRBJ1-4; D is perhaps TRBD1 (5 bases). Trimming removed 4 bases at V and 4 bases at J, with 11 bases between. The CDR3 extends over 14 amino acids. Germline CDR1 reads SGDLS; CDR2 reads YYNGEE.

CDR3 residues: CSAAGGTSTDTQYF. The CDR3 DNA sequence: TGCAGCGCCGCTGGCGGGACTAGCACAGATACGCAGTATTTT. The chain combines TRBV29-1 with TRBJ2-3; D is perhaps TRBD2 (6 bases). The germline V and J ends were trimmed by 7 bases and 0 bases, with 14 bases remaining between them. Germline V CDR1 and CDR2: SQVTM, ANQGSEA. The length of the CDR3 is 14 residues.

The chain links TRBV7-9 to TRBJ2-2, with D possibly matching TRBD1 (5 bases). The germline V gene has CDR1 SEHNR and CDR2 FQNEAQ (reference sequence). The germline V and J ends were trimmed by 1 base and 3 bases, with 12 bases remaining between them. The CDR3 is 16 residues long. DNA for the CDR3: TGTGCCAGCAGCTTAGAGTCCAGGGCGTACACCGGGGAGCTGTTTTTT. It specifies CASSLESRAYTGELFF.

The J gene is TRBJ1-1, the V gene TRBV5-1; D unresolved. V lost 4 bases, J lost 1 base, and 17 bases lay in between. Germline-derived CDR1 and CDR2 are SGHRS and YFSETQ. This CDR3 spans 16 amino acids. CDR3 sequence (DNA): TGCGCCAGCAGCCCCAATGGTGTCAGAAGGAACACTGAAGCTTTCTTT. It yields the protein CASSPNGVRRNTEAFF.

The DNA for the CDR3 is TGTGCCAGCAGCTTAGGGGTCCGCTGGACTGAAGCTTTCTTT. This encodes CASSLGVRWTEAFF. The chain uses TRBV5-4 and TRBJ1-1; D possibly corresponds to TRBD1 (5 bases). Trimming cost V 2 bases and J 5 bases, with 13 bases left between them. The CDR3 is 14 amino acids. The germline CDR1 and CDR2 sequences are SGHNT and YYREEE (reference sequence).

The chain has TRBV15 and TRBJ2-2; TRBD2 might be the D (6 bases). The ends were cut back, 1 base at V and 5 bases at J, with 14 bases in the middle. Germline V lookup: CDR1 LNHNV, CDR2 YYDKDF (reference sequence). The CDR3 runs to 16 residues. This chain's CDR3 is CATSRGGLSPTGELFF. CDR3 DNA sequence: TGTGCCACCAGCAGAGGGGGACTTTCCCCAACCGGGGAGCTGTTTTTT.

The rearrangement links TRBV30 to TRBJ1-6, with 9 bases matching TRBD1. Germline-derived CDR1 and CDR2 are GTSNPN and SVGIG (reference sequence). CDR3 length: 14 residues. Unmatched junction bases numbered 6, after V lost 4 bases and J lost 8 bases. CDR3 residues: CAWTVTGGDSPLHF. As DNA, the CDR3 is TGTGCCTGGACCGTGACAGGGGGAGATTCACCCCTCCACTTT.

This chain links TRBV29-1 with TRBJ1-5, with 7 bases lining up with TRBD1. Per the germline V gene, CDR1 is SQVTM and CDR2 is ANQGSEA. J was trimmed by 4 bases and V by 8 bases; bases with no gene match: 11. The CDR3 extends over 14 amino acids. CDR3 nucleotides: TGCAGCATCTCAGCCGGGACAGTAAATCAGCCCCAGCATTTT. Translated, it gives CSISAGTVNQPQHF.

The genes are TRBV5-1 and TRBJ1-3; D remains ambiguous. This CDR3 contains 14 residues. V shed 0 bases and J shed 4 bases, with 8 bases lying between them. The germline gives CDR1 SGHRS, CDR2 YFSETQ. The CDR3 nucleotides are TGCGCCAGCAGCTTGGAGACGCCCGGAAACACCATATATTTT. It is translated as CASSLETPGNTIYF.

The chain carries TRBV6-1 and TRBJ1-2, with 7 bases matching TRBD1. The CDR3 totals 14 residues. The germline CDR1 and CDR2 sequences are MNHNS and SASEGT. The junction had 3 bases not matched to a gene; V was cut back by 1 base and J by 4 bases. The CDR3 nucleotides read TGTGCCAGCAGTGAAGGACACAGGGGCTATGGCTACACCTTC. Amino acids: CASSEGHRGYGYTF.

The chain carries TRBV18 and TRBJ2-2; 7 bases align to TRBD1. The V and J ends lost 0 bases and 5 bases, in that order; junction bases with no gene match: 9. The CDR3 is made up of 17 amino acids. Germline CDR1 KGHSH, CDR2 LQKENI. The CDR3 is CASSPPGQGEWTGELFF. CDR3 bases: TGTGCCAGCTCACCACCTGGGCAGGGGGAGTGGACCGGGGAGCTGTTTTTT.

The chain joins TRBV5-1 to TRBJ2-3, with 11 bases identical to TRBD2. CDR1 is SGHRS and CDR2 is YFSETQ in the germline V gene. J gave up 7 bases and V 0 bases, and 1 base lay outside the gene matches. CDR3 size: 14 residues. The CDR3 DNA is TGCGCCAGCAGCTTGGGGACTAGCGGGCATACGCAGTATTTT. Encoded protein: CASSLGTSGHTQYF.

V usage is TRBV9 and J usage is TRBJ2-7; 9 bases line up with TRBD2. V shed 3 bases, J shed 5 bases, and the junction held 6 bases outside the gene matches. CDR3 length equals 14 residues. CDR1 is SGDLS, CDR2 YYNGEE, per germline. In DNA, the CDR3 is TGTGCCAGCAGCGCTGGGACTAGCTTCAACGAGCAGTACTTC. The encoded protein is CASSAGTSFNEQYF.

The V call is TRBV11-2, the J call TRBJ2-7, with D tentatively TRBD1 or TRBD2 (6 bases each). This CDR3 spans 16 amino acids. V lost 5 bases, J lost 2 bases, and 19 bases lay in between. Germline CDR1 is SGHAT and CDR2 is FQNNGV. The CDR3 nucleotides are TGTGCCAGCAGCCCACTTACGGGGGCAACGCCCTACGAGCAGTACTTC. It codes for CASSPLTGATPYEQYF.

This clone was recorded only once. The chain joins TRBV14 to TRBJ2-3; D might be TRBD2 (5 bases). Germline CDR1 reads SGHDN; CDR2 reads FVKESK. The CDR3 extends over 18 amino acids. The germline V and J ends were trimmed by 3 bases and 3 bases, with 22 bases remaining between them. CDR3 loop: CASSHHQRSGSLTDTQYF. The CDR3 DNA follows: TGTGCCAGCAGCCACCACCAAAGGTCGGGGAGTTTGACAGATACGCAGTATTTT.

V is TRBV19 and J is TRBJ2-5; 12 positions match TRBD2. The J call may be in error: the DNA end matches TRBJ2-7 better. This CDR3 region has 16 residues. Germline V CDR1 and CDR2: LNHDA, SQIVND (reference sequence). The CDR3 coding sequence is TGTGCCAGTAGTGCCCGACTAGCGGGGGCCCCCTACGAGCAGTACTTC. Its protein product is CASSARLAGAPYEQYF.

V is TRBV7-8 and J is TRBJ2-7, with 8 bases aligning to TRBD1. Germline loops: CDR1 SGHVS, CDR2 FQNEAQ. V dropped 0 bases and J dropped 4; count of bases not matched to a gene: 5. The CDR3 runs to 15 residues. CDR3 protein: CASSLADREFYEQYF. The CDR3, as DNA: TGTGCCAGCAGCTTAGCGGACAGGGAGTTTTACGAGCAGTACTTC.